This record covers a single T cell receptor beta chain. Its antigen is unknown. The input lacks base qualities; no much larger clone sits a single base away. The data were obtained in a study of long-term antiretroviral therapy in people with HIV (dated by TCRdb to between 2021 and 2022). With regard to the full study: The earliest samples were collected approximately a decade before the 2015 WHO recommendation for immediate ART, a period when ART was typically delayed until CD4 counts fell. Test extractions of a monoclonal T-cell line alongside a few dozen polyclonal samples showed no cross-contamination during QIAcube processing. About 40% of the 30 participants with HIV were female. From 30 adults with confirmed HIV infection, the cohort provided some 200 cryopreserved PBMC samples, gathered serially across a mean of approximately six years (range 1-12). A retrospective serial study tested whether changes in peripheral blood TRB repertoire composition and diversity were associated with ART initiation and durable HIV suppression.

The paper's findings and limits, for the study overall: The samples were dated from 2004 to 2017, and the ART regimens that were used may be less effective than current ART regimens. Owing to limited PBMC availability, only the TCR beta chain was sequenced, without alpha chain pairing. Because pre-ART samples had limited cell numbers, profiling was done on unsorted PBMC rather than on sorted CD4+ and CD8+ T cells. Inferences about post-ART repertoire changes are limited because no data were available on ART adherence, viral resistance or therapy changes. HIV repertoires had narrower CDR3 length ranges than controls, and the network structure suggested an antigen-experienced repertoire that shifted only slightly toward naive after ART. Expanded TRB clones identified before ART initiation dominated the repertoire at all time points, although this dominance fluctuated and declined in many PLHIV after ART. Starting ART was linked to a significant rise in TRB diversity, yet even with long-term ART the diversity remained significantly lower than in transplant donor controls.

CDR1 MGHDK and CDR2 SYGVNS are derived from the germline V gene. Compared with germline, V lacks 0 bases and J lacks 8 bases; bases without a gene match: 6. Taken from cysteine to phenylalanine, the CDR3 has 15 residues. Only CDR3 DNA is held: 45 bases, read in frame from base 1. Sequencing of the TRB variable region was done with the immunoSEQ hsTCRB v3.0 assay at survey level resolution. A depth of about 40,000-50,000 T-cell genomes per sample was targeted for TRB sequencing. Pooled TRB libraries were sequenced on an Illumina MiSeq with a v3 150-cycle kit. In the original analysis: Analysis of repertoires was carried out in R inside a reproducible Nextflow workflow spanning QC, data transformation and analysis. LymphoSeq2, an R package for AIRR-Seq data exploration, was used to implement custom analyses. A handful of samples that yielded fewer than 5000 total TRB sequences were excluded, so that fewer than 200 HIV repertoires were analyzed. Of the approximately 190 retained HIV repertoires, about 60 were collected before and more than 120 after ART initiation. Repertoires were downsampled to 5000 TRB nucleotide sequences, with summary statistics averaged over 100 downsampling iterations. The analysis kept only TRB sequences whose CDR3 regions were at least seven amino acids long. A Shannon entropy-derived clonality score and the Gini coefficient were used to measure diversity. In the repertoire networks, any two of the top 5000 CDR3 amino acid sequences were connected whenever the two sequences differed by an edit distance of one. For TRB CDR3 amino acid sequences, antigen specificity groups and MHC restriction were predicted with GLIPH2. To flag known CMV, EBV, HIV or tissue antigen associations, CDR3 amino acid sequences were matched against VDJdb and McPAS-TCR. Pre-ART, post-ART and control groups were compared with Wilcoxon signed-rank tests and Holm-Bonferroni correction. The immuneACCESS repertoire file appears here via TCRdb, limited to in-frame rearrangements. These files lack a portion of the clones; in checked studies, under half of the deficit traces to unresolved V genes, and the cause of the others is not known. For V, J and clone size, that table is used; D and trimming come from the DNA. The sample profile shows under 20,000 clones; about 89% of them were found once. Of the sample, more than 9% falls within the top ten clones.

Participants were included only if at least one PBMC sample before ART initiation and at least two post-ART samples were available. All participants with HIV were treated in the United States of America. Before DNA extraction, cryopreserved samples of about 1-10 million PBMC were thawed and washed. At the time of the earliest PBMC sample, participants with HIV were aged between about 20 and 60 years. PBMC samples from each participant spanned 1-4 timepoints before ART initiation and 2-8 timepoints after ART initiation, with a median of 7 samples. For every participant, serial HIV viral load, CD4+ T-cell count, ART history and demographic data were obtained. Genomic DNA was extracted from unsorted PBMC with a Qiagen kit on a QIAcube, with processing performed in batches of 12 samples.

The sample consisted of unsorted PBMCs, taken 0.5 years after starting antiretroviral therapy. The clonotype originates from a man aged 40-55 years with HIV. Recombination connected TRBV25-1 to TRBJ2-2; 7 central nucleotides agree with TRBD2. The CDR3 protein is CASSEYTSVYGELFF. The nucleotides are TGTGCCAGCAGTGAATATACTAGCGTTTATGGGGAGCTGTTTTTT.